This T cell receptor beta chain comes out of a study of T cell responses to AZD1222 COVID-19 vaccine. For the study at large: Recipients boosted at about 4 weeks or about 12 weeks are pooled.

Regarding this clone: Its cognate antigen is unknown.

Study-wide findings and caveats: Reportedly, close to half of spike-specific TCRs are directed against unmutated variant regions. Donors were mostly white British, more females; clonal diversity possibly underestimated.

Sequencing used immunoSEQ multiplex PCR; TCRdb keeps in-frame clones, though not all of them. The table shows more than 100,000 clones, with over 70% occurring only once. The source was peripheral blood, collected on day 0 of AZD1222 vaccination. This clonotype was sampled from an adult in good health.

CDR3 sequence reads: CASSPPSTDTQYF. CDR3 DNA sequence: TGTGCCAGCTCACCACCGAGCACAGATACGCAGTATTTT. V gene TRBV18 combines with J gene TRBJ2-3, with no clear D. The CDR3 consists of 13 residues. Deletions cut 0 bases from V and 0 bases from J, with 1 base between. The germline CDR1 and CDR2 sequences are KGHSH and LQKENI.